This TCR beta chain was recorded in a study of CD8 T cells in Susac syndrome. Sequencing of TCR beta was performed on blood CD8+ T cells and on blood CD4+ T cells. The TEMRA cells underwent FACS enrichment, while the CD8+ and CD4+ T cells underwent negative isolation. The RNA, roughly 0.5 to 1 ug, was put through reverse transcription using random hexamers. It was immunoSEQ multiplex PCR that amplified TCR beta CDR3 across 54 Vbeta and 13 Jbeta. Via MiXCR, TCRdb re-called the immunoSEQ multiplex PCR reads, giving one row per CDR3 protein. The table records 80,000 to 90,000 distinct CDR3 sequences, just under 95% of them present only once. The CDR3 is 15 residues long. Germline lookup yields CDR1 SEHNR and CDR2 FQNEAQ (reference sequence). V lost 5 bases and J lost 4; bases outside the gene matches: 7.

The clonotype comes from a human donor in good health. V usage is TRBV7-9 and J usage is TRBJ2-1, with TRBD2 identical over 8 bases. Sequenced: CD8+ T cells from PBMCs. The CDR3 region is CASSPLTGGYNEQFF. CDR3 nucleotide sequence: TGTGCCAGCAGCCCCCTGACGGGGGGGTACAATGAGCAGTTCTTC.